These 29 T cell receptor beta chains came from one sample sequenced in a study of blood T cell repertoires in COVID-19. Assay: immunoSEQ multiplex PCR; the TCRdb copy retains only in-frame clones and omits some. The sample lists more than 150,000 clones, about 75% occurring once. The sequencing input was peripheral blood. These receptors all come from a woman aged 70-85 years with acute or convalescent COVID-19.

The count of this clone is one. The chain uses TRBV11-3 and TRBJ2-2, with 7 bases fitting TRBD1. The ends lost 5 bases at V and 1 base at J; junction bases unmatched: 4. The CDR3 is 15 amino acids. Germline CDR1 and CDR2: SGHNT and YENEEA. CDR3 sequence: CASSVGQVNTGELFF. CDR3 DNA sequence: TGTGCCAGCAGCGTAGGACAGGTGAACACCGGGGAGCTGTTTTTT. The complete variable domain, with remaining parts taken from reference TRBV11-3 and TRBJ2-2, reads EAGVVQSPRYKIIEKKQPVAFWCNPISGHNTLYWYLQNLGQGPELLIRYENEEAVDDSQLPKDRFSAERLKGVDSTLKIQPAELGDSAVYLCASSVGQVNTGELFFGEGSRLTVL.

V usage is TRBV28 and J usage is TRBJ2-7, with 8 bases aligning to TRBD1. J was trimmed by 6 bases and V by 5 bases; bases with no gene match: 9. The CDR3 covers 14 residues. CDR1 MDHEN and CDR2 SYDVKM come from the germline V gene. The DNA of the CDR3 is TGTGCCAGCAGTATCCAGGGGGCGCGGGGCGAGCAGTACTTC. Amino acid sequence: CASSIQGARGEQYF.

The rearrangement joins TRBV6-2 or TRBV6-3 to TRBJ2-7; TRBD1 aligns across 9 bases. CDR1 MNHEY and CDR2 SVGEGT come from the germline V gene. V was pared by 6 bases and J by 3 bases, with 6 bases of the junction left unmatched. The CDR3 runs to 14 residues. The CDR3 loop is CASSAGTGRYEQYF. DNA of the CDR3: TGTGCCAGCAGCGCCGGGACAGGGCGCTACGAGCAGTACTTC.

The rearrangement links TRBV15 to TRBJ2-5; D not resolved. The V end was cut by 0 bases, the J end by 5 bases, with 7 bases between. The CDR3 is 13 amino acids. Germline V lookup: CDR1 LNHNV, CDR2 YYDKDF (reference sequence). CDR3 residues: CATSRDAAETQYF. CDR3 coding DNA: TGTGCCACCAGCAGAGACGCGGCGGAGACCCAGTACTTC.

The V gene is TRBV14, the J gene TRBJ1-6; no firm D call. The germline V gene has CDR1 SGHDN and CDR2 FVKESK. V was pared by 4 bases and J by 10 bases, with 23 bases between. CDR3 size: 17 residues. Written as DNA, the CDR3 is TGTGCCAGCAGCCCGGATTCCCCCCAAGCACGGGGATCACCCCTCCACTTT. Translation gives CASSPDSPQARGSPLHF.

V is TRBV5-1 and J is TRBJ1-6; 7 bases are a match to TRBD1. The CDR3 runs 17 residues. V gave up 3 bases and J gave up 6 bases; unmatched junction bases: 12. The germline gives CDR1 SGHRS, CDR2 YFSETQ. The CDR3 sequence is CASSYGATGVVNSPLHF. Written as DNA, the CDR3 is TGCGCCAGCAGCTACGGAGCAACAGGGGTAGTTAATTCACCCCTCCACTTT.

The chain combines TRBV5-1 with TRBJ2-2; 11 bases agree with TRBD2. Trimming took 0 bases from V and 5 from J; bases not matched to a gene: 6. Germline V gene data show CDR1 as SGHRS and CDR2 as YFSETQ. This CDR3 spans 17 amino acids. CDR3 in amino acids: CASSLAPTSGVTGELFF. The CDR3, as DNA: TGCGCCAGCAGCTTGGCCCCGACTAGCGGGGTGACCGGGGAGCTGTTTTTT.

V is TRBV7-3 and J is TRBJ2-1; perhaps TRBD2 as D (7 bases). V lost 2 bases and J lost 3, with 11 bases in between. Per the germline V gene, CDR1 is SGHTA and CDR2 is FQGTGA. This CDR3 spans 15 amino acids. Written as DNA, the CDR3 is TGTGCCAGCAGCTTATCCGGGGGGCACTACAATGAGCAGTTCTTC. Residues: CASSLSGGHYNEQFF.

Here the CDR3 reads CAHGAGRGTIYF. In nucleotides, the CDR3 is TGTGCCCACGGAGCGGGACGAGGCACCATATATTTT. The genes are TRBV30 and TRBJ1-3, with D maybe TRBD1 (5 bases). Looked up from germline, CDR1 is GTSNPN and CDR2 is SVGIG (reference sequence). V lost 8 bases, J lost 9 bases, and 17 bases lay in between. The CDR3 extends over 12 amino acids.

This clone was picked up one time. The chain uses TRBV4-1 and TRBJ2-7; a possible D gene is TRBD1 (5 bases). CDR1 and CDR2 from the germline V gene are MGHRA and YSYEKL. This CDR3 comprises 15 residues. Deletions cut 3 bases from V and 4 bases from J, with 16 bases between. The CDR3 is CASSHQDSIPYEQYF. CDR3 DNA: TGCGCCAGCAGCCACCAAGACAGCATACCTTACGAGCAGTACTTC.

The chain links TRBV2 to TRBJ2-7; TRBD1 agrees at 8 bases. The CDR3 sequence is 13 residues long. In germline, CDR1 is SNHLY, CDR2 FYNNEI. V lost 5 bases to trimming and J lost 4 bases; unmatched junction nucleotides: 4. Here the CDR3 reads CASSPQGAYEQYF. Here the CDR3 DNA reads TGTGCCAGCAGTCCTCAGGGGGCATACGAGCAGTACTTC. Filled out from reference TRBV2 and TRBJ2-7, the complete variable domain reads EPEVTQTPSHQVTQMGQEVILRCVPISNHLYFYWYRQILGQKVEFLVSFYNNEISEKSEIFDDQFSVERPDGSNFTLKIRSTKLEDSAMYFCASSPQGAYEQYFGPGTRLTVT.

The chain has TRBV30 and TRBJ2-3; the match to TRBD2 covers 9 bases. V was pared by 2 bases and J by 5 bases, with 11 bases of the junction left unmatched. Germline CDR1 is GTSNPN and CDR2 is SVGIG (reference sequence). The CDR3 covers 16 residues. CDR3 residues: CAWSPRSSGGKDTQYF. The CDR3 DNA is TGTGCCTGGAGTCCCAGGTCCAGCGGGGGGAAAGATACGCAGTATTTT.

The chain links TRBV20-1 to TRBJ1-2; D possibly corresponds to TRBD1 (6 bases). Trimming cost V 6 bases and J 5 bases, with 10 bases left between them. The CDR3 is 11 residues long. Germline V gives CDR1 DFQATT, CDR2 SNEGSKA (reference sequence). The CDR3 DNA follows: TGCAGTGCAAACAGGGATTATGGCTACACCTTC. Translation: CSANRDYGYTF.

V and J are TRBV9 and TRBJ2-5; TRBD1 agrees at 8 bases. J was trimmed by 5 bases and V by 0 bases; bases with no gene match: 6. The CDR3 has 15 amino acids. Germline V gives CDR1 SGDLS, CDR2 YYNGEE. The CDR3, as DNA: TGTGCCAGCAGCGTAGCAGGGGGCGTCTTGGAGACCCAGTACTTC. It specifies CASSVAGGVLETQYF.

This chain uses TRBV6-6 with TRBJ2-1; D is unresolved. The CDR3 length is 16 residues. Trimming pared 8 bases from V and 2 bases from J, leaving 19 bases between. Per the germline V gene, CDR1 is MNHNY and CDR2 is SVGAGI (reference sequence). CDR3 amino acids: CASAPPHGLTYNEQFF. In nucleotides, the CDR3 is TGTGCCAGCGCCCCCCCCCACGGTCTTACCTACAATGAGCAGTTCTTC.

The chain employs TRBV18 and TRBJ2-1, with 10 bases lining up with TRBD2. This CDR3 is built from 18 residues. Unmatched junction bases numbered 10, after V lost 1 base and J lost 4 bases. CDR1 KGHSH and CDR2 LQKENI come from the germline V gene. The CDR3 loop reads CASSPQDQAGGLYNEQFF. The CDR3 region has the DNA TGTGCCAGCTCACCACAAGATCAAGCGGGAGGGCTATACAATGAGCAGTTCTTC.

This clone was picked up one time. The chain joins TRBV29-1 to TRBJ1-1; TRBD1 might be the D (6 bases). CDR3 length: 16 amino acids. Germline CDR1 is SQVTM and CDR2 is ANQGSEA. V was pared by 4 bases and J by 1 base, with 19 bases between. The CDR3 sequence: CSVVSIPGQTNTEAFF. DNA of the CDR3: TGCAGCGTTGTATCTATCCCAGGACAGACGAACACTGAAGCTTTCTTT.

The chain joins TRBV2 to TRBJ2-1; 12 bases match TRBD2. This CDR3 has 14 amino acids. The germline gives CDR1 SNHLY, CDR2 FYNNEI. The V segment lost 8 bases and the J segment 6 bases; nucleotides outside the gene matches: 5. In DNA, the CDR3 is TGTGCCAGCGGAGGACTAGCGGGATTCAATGAGCAGTTCTTC. It encodes CASGGLAGFNEQFF.

This rearrangement joins TRBV2 to TRBJ1-3; 8 bases line up with TRBD1. The CDR3 spans 18 residues. The germline gives CDR1 SNHLY, CDR2 FYNNEI. V lost 2 bases, J lost 2 bases, and 11 bases stayed unmatched. The CDR3 bases are TGTGCCAGCAGTGAACGCGGCAGGGGGCTCGGCGCTGGAAACACCATATATTTT. This gives the protein CASSERGRGLGAGNTIYF.

The J gene is TRBJ2-4, the V gene TRBV18; a weak D match, TRBD1 (5 bases). The CDR3 has 15 residues. The V end lost 6 bases, the J end lost 5 bases, and 17 bases lay between the germline ends. CDR1 and CDR2 from the germline V gene are KGHSH and LQKENI. Here the CDR3 DNA reads TGTGCCAGCTCGCAAAATACAGGTCTTCAAAACATTCAGTACTTC. Encoded protein: CASSQNTGLQNIQYF.

The rearrangement uses TRBV2 and TRBJ2-7; D is possibly TRBD2 (5 bases). Trimming cost V 5 bases and J 5 bases, with 16 bases left between them. This CDR3 is built from 14 residues. Germline-derived CDR1 and CDR2 are SNHLY and FYNNEI. The chain's CDR3 is CASSPGSARDEQYF. CDR3 in DNA: TGTGCCAGCAGTCCTGGGTCCGCGCGGGACGAGCAGTACTTC.

This clone was found once. The V gene is TRBV5-6, the J gene TRBJ1-2; the D is unclear. The V and J ends lost 0 bases and 4 bases respectively, with 10 bases between them. In germline, CDR1 is SGHDT, CDR2 YYEEEE. This CDR3 spans 14 amino acids. CDR3 loop: CASSLEFYSYGYTF. Here the CDR3 DNA reads TGTGCCAGCAGCTTGGAGTTTTACAGCTATGGCTACACCTTC. The complete variable domain, with remaining parts taken from reference TRBV5-6 and TRBJ1-2, reads DAGVTQSPTHLIKTRGQQVTLRCSPKSGHDTVSWYQQALGQGPQFIFQYYEEEERQRGNFPDRFSGHQFPNYSSELNVNALLLGDSALYLCASSLEFYSYGYTFGSGTRLTVV.

The V and J genes are TRBV7-2 and TRBJ2-3, with 11 bases matching TRBD2. This CDR3 is built from 14 residues. The J segment lost 5 bases and the V segment lost 4 bases, leaving 2 bases of the junction unmatched. Germline V gives CDR1 SGHTA, CDR2 FQGNSA. The CDR3 loop is CASSSGLAGDTQYF. Written as DNA, the CDR3 is TGTGCCAGCAGCTCCGGACTAGCGGGAGATACGCAGTATTTT.

This chain links TRBV18 with TRBJ1-1; 8 nucleotides line up with TRBD1. Germline CDR1 and CDR2: KGHSH and LQKENI. CDR3 length equals 15 residues. V lost 4 bases, J lost 0 bases, and 4 bases stayed unmatched. The CDR3: CASSLSTGVNTEAFF. The CDR3 DNA follows: TGTGCCAGCTCACTCTCGACAGGGGTGAACACTGAAGCTTTCTTT. Full variable domain (missing parts from reference TRBV18 and TRBJ1-1): NAGVMQNPRHLVRRRGQEARLRCSPMKGHSHVYWYRQLPEEGLKFMVYLQKENIIDESGMPKERFSAEFPKEGPSILRIQQVVRGDSAAYFCASSLSTGVNTEAFFGQGTRLTVV.

The V call is TRBV7-9, the J call TRBJ1-1; D is possibly TRBD1 (6 bases). V lost 5 bases, J lost 1 base, and 8 bases lay in between. The CDR3 runs 13 residues. From germline, CDR1 is SEHNR and CDR2 FQNEAQ (reference sequence). The CDR3 DNA reads as TGTGCCAGCAGCCCGACAGGGAACACTGAAGCTTTCTTT. This sequence encodes CASSPTGNTEAFF.

This rearrangement joins TRBV5-1 to TRBJ2-1; D unresolved. The CDR3 has 15 amino acids. The V gene lost 0 bases and the J gene lost 12 bases, with 19 bases spanning the gap. Per germline, CDR1 SGHRS and CDR2 YFSETQ. DNA of the CDR3: TGCGCCAGCAGCTTGGGGGCCACCCCTAATCTTCGGCAGTTCTTC. Protein product: CASSLGATPNLRQFF.

V is TRBV4-1 and J is TRBJ2-7; D remains ambiguous. Germline V lookup: CDR1 MGHRA, CDR2 YSYEKL. The CDR3 consists of 13 residues. Trimming shortened V by 1 base and J by 1 base, and 5 bases separated the two germline ends. CDR3 loop: CASSQAVSYEQYF. For the CDR3, the DNA is TGCGCCAGCAGCCAAGCCGTTTCCTACGAGCAGTACTTC.

The gene calls are TRBV7-9 and TRBJ2-5; D ambiguous. Between the trimmed V and J ends, which lost 1 base and 5 bases, there was a span of 5 bases. The CDR3 spans 12 residues. Germline V CDR1 and CDR2: SEHNR, FQNEAQ (reference sequence). Written as DNA, the CDR3 is TGTGCCAGCAGCTTAGTCGGGGAGACCCAGTACTTC. As protein: CASSLVGETQYF.

The gene calls are TRBV6-1 and TRBJ1-4; 7 bases fit TRBD1. CDR1 and CDR2 from the germline V gene are MNHNS and SASEGT. With V trimmed by 1 base and J by 7 bases, 6 bases remained unmatched. The CDR3 runs to 15 residues. The CDR3 bases are TGTGCCAGCAGTGAAGGACAGGGAGGTAGTGAAAAACTGTTTTTT. It specifies CASSEGQGGSEKLFF.